The clone carrying this TCR beta chain was seen a few times. TCRdb itself ran the RT-PCR reads through MiXCR, one entry per CDR3 protein. The data hold hundreds of thousands of distinct CDR3 sequences, with more than 13% observed a single time. Trimming cost V 6 bases and J 1 base, with 13 bases left between them. This CDR3 has 14 amino acids. CDR1 MNHEY and CDR2 SMNVEV come from the germline V gene (reference sequence). The sample consisted of memory CD4+ T cells from blood. This clonotype was obtained from a female donor in good health, serving as a healthy control. The chain employs TRBV27 and TRBJ2-7; D unclear. Here the CDR3 reads CASSATWASYEQYF. The CDR3 bases are TGTGCCAGCAGCGCGACTTGGGCATCCTACGAGCAGTACTTC.